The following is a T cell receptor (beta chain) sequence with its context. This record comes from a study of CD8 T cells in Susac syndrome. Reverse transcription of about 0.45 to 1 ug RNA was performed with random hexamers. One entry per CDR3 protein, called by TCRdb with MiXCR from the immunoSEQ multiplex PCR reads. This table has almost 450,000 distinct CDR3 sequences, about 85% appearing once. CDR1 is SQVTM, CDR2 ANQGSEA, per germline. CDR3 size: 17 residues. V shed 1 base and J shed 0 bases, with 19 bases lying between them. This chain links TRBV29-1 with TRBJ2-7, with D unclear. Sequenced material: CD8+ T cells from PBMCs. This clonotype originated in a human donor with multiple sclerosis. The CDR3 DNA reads TGCAGCGTTGAAGGGGAAAGGGAAGAGTCCGGCTCCTACGAGCAGTACTTC. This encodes CSVEGEREESGSYEQYF.